Listed below are T cell receptor beta chains from one sample, sequenced in a study of memory CD4+ T cells and cytomegalovirus serostatus. The protocol was immunoSEQ multiplex PCR, while the TCRdb copy is restricted to in-frame clones and leaves out a portion. The data show 40,000 to 55,000 clones, approximately 74% seen once. Specimen: memory CD4+ T cells from blood. The receptors were sampled from an adult in good health and CMV-seropositive. CDR3s include the opening cysteine and the closing phenylalanine or tryptophan. The D gene is left open where the match is weak. Expanded clones get a size class; other rows say once, few or many, or leave the size out.

>TRBJ2-5|.|.|TRBV9
TGTGCCAGCAGCGCCAACGACCGAGAGACCCAGTACTTC
CASSANDRETQYF
>TRBJ2-7|few|TRBD1|TRBV10-3
TGTGCCATCAGTGAGTTCAATACAGGGGGATTGCGGGAGCAGTACTTC
CAISEFNTGGLREQYF
>TRBJ1-4|.|.|TRBV5-1
TGCGCCAGCAGCTCCCGCGGGGAGGGGAATGAAAAACTGTTTTTT
CASSSRGEGNEKLFF
>TRBJ2-2|.|.|TRBV19
TGTGCCAGTAATCAGGGGATTACCGGGGAGCTGTTTTTT
CASNQGITGELFF
>TRBJ2-1|.|.|TRBV7-3
TGTGCCAGCAGCTTAACGATGGGGGAAAGGGAGCAGTTCTTC
CASSLTMGEREQFF
>TRBJ1-6|.|TRBD1|TRBV5-6
TGTGCCAGCAGCTTGGGACAGGGGGGGGATTCACCCCTCCACTTT
CASSLGQGGDSPLHF
>TRBJ1-2|.|TRBD1|TRBV5-1
TGCGCCAGCAGATCGACAGGGTATTATGGCTACACCTTC
CASRSTGYYGYTF
>TRBJ1-2|once|TRBD1|TRBV5-6
TGTGCCAGCAGCCCTGGGACAGCGCTATATGGCTACACCTTC
CASSPGTALYGYTF
>TRBJ2-3|.|.|TRBV11-3
TGTGCCAGCAGCCCAGGACTGTCGGGAGATACGCAGTATTTT
CASSPGLSGDTQYF
>TRBJ2-5|.|TRBD2|TRBV19
TGTGCCAGTAGGACTAGCGGGGGCCAATTGACCCAGTACTTC
CASRTSGGQLTQYF
>TRBJ1-4|.|.|TRBV4-2
TGTGCCAGCAGCCAATTAAAAGGGTCTCATGAAAAACTGTTTTTT
CASSQLKGSHEKLFF
>TRBJ1-1|.|.|TRBV19
TGTGCCAGTAGTACAGGGGAGTACACTGAAGCTTTCTTT
CASSTGEYTEAFF
>TRBJ1-1|once|.|TRBV5-1
TGCGCCAGCAGCTTGGACCCCCTGGGCGACACTGAAGCTTTCTTT
CASSLDPLGDTEAFF
>TRBJ1-5|.|.|TRBV6-1
TGTGCCAGCAGTGAAGTCTCGGGTGGTTGGAATCAGCCCCAGCATTTT
CASSEVSGGWNQPQHF
>TRBJ2-7|few|TRBD1|TRBV7-6
TGTGCCAGCAGCTTAGTCGGGACAGGGACCCACGAGCAGTACTTC
CASSLVGTGTHEQYF
>TRBJ1-1|few|.|TRBV29-1
TGCAGCGCTTGGCAGGGGAGGAACACTGAAGCTTTCTTT
CSAWQGRNTEAFF
>TRBJ2-1|once|TRBD1|TRBV2
TGTGCCAGCAGTGCTACAGGGGGCTCCTACAATGAGCAGTTCTTC
CASSATGGSYNEQFF
>TRBJ2-3|.|.|TRBV9
TGTGCCAGCAGCTGGAAGAAGACTGGAGAGTCAGATACGCAGTATTTT
CASSWKKTGESDTQYF
>TRBJ2-4|.|.|TRBV5-1
TGCGCCAGCAGCTGGCGCGGTGGCGGGGGCCCTCAAAACATTCAGTACTTC
CASSWRGGGGPQNIQYF
>TRBJ1-1|.|.|TRBV9
TGTGCCAGCAGCCTCCTGACGGGAAACACTGAAGCTTTCTTT
CASSLLTGNTEAFF
>TRBJ1-1|few|.|TRBV19
TGTGCCAGTAGTGTTCGGACGTCCCTTGAAGCTTTCTTT
CASSVRTSLEAFF
>TRBJ2-2|.|.|TRBV15
TGTGCCACCAGCAGAGATCCGGAGATCGGGGAGCTGTTTTTT
CATSRDPEIGELFF
>TRBJ1-2|.|TRBD1|TRBV19
TGTGCCAGTAGTCTCCGACAGGGCTTAGGGGAAGATGGCTACACCTTC
CASSLRQGLGEDGYTF
>TRBJ2-7|.|.|TRBV5-1
TGCGCCAGCAGCTTGCGGGGGTCTGGCTACGAGCAGTACTTC
CASSLRGSGYEQYF
>TRBJ2-7|few|.|TRBV28
TGTGCCAGCAGTTTAGCAGGGGCCTACGAGCAGTACTTC
CASSLAGAYEQYF
>TRBJ1-2|few|TRBD1|TRBV6-6
TGTGCCAGCAGTTACTCCCGGACAGGAGATGGCTACACCTTC
CASSYSRTGDGYTF
>TRBJ1-1|few|TRBD1|TRBV5-1
TGCGCCAGCAGCTTGAGTTTGGACAGGGGACGCGCTGAAGCTTTCTTT
CASSLSLDRGRAEAFF
>TRBJ2-7|.|TRBD1|TRBV7-2
TGTGCCAGCAGCTTCTCGACAGGGCCAACCTACGAGCAGTACTTC
CASSFSTGPTYEQYF
>TRBJ2-1|.|.|TRBV2
TGTGCCAGCAGTGAGGAGACACGGAAGGATGGTGAGCAGTTCTTC
CASSEETRKDGEQFF
>TRBJ1-1|few|.|TRBV5-1
TGCGCCAGCAGGAGTGGGGCGCCCGTCACTGAAGCTTTCTTT
CASRSGAPVTEAFF
>TRBJ2-1|.|TRBD2|TRBV27
TGTGCCAGCAGTTTTACCGTGACTAGCGGGGGAGCAAATGAGCAGTTCTTC
CASSFTVTSGGANEQFF
>TRBJ1-3|few|.|TRBV4-3
TGCGCCAGCAGCCAAGATGTGGGGGGGGTCTATGGTGGAAACACCATATATTTT
CASSQDVGGVYGGNTIYF
>TRBJ2-3|.|.|TRBV9
TGTGCCAGCAGCGACGGGACTAGCACAGATACGCAGTATTTT
CASSDGTSTDTQYF
>TRBJ2-7|.|.|TRBV16
TGTGCCAGCAGCCAATCGCAGTTGGGCGAGCAGTACTTC
CASSQSQLGEQYF
>TRBJ1-2|.|.|TRBV11-2
TGTGCCAGCAGCTTCTCCCAGACCGAGGGCTACACCTTC
CASSFSQTEGYTF
>TRBJ1-2|.|TRBD1|TRBV5-8
TGTGCCAGCAGATATACAGGGGGGTATGGCTACACCTTC
CASRYTGGYGYTF
>TRBJ2-5|.|.|TRBV5-4
TGTGCCAGCAGCCTCCGACATACGGGGGAGACCCAGTACTTC
CASSLRHTGETQYF
>TRBJ2-7|few|TRBD2|TRBV5-4
TGTGCCAGCAGCCTGCGGGGGGCCTACGAGCAGTACTTC
CASSLRGAYEQYF
>TRBJ2-3|.|TRBD2|TRBV7-2
TGTGCCAGCAGCCAGCGGGGGGGCCGATGGGATACGCAGTATTTT
CASSQRGGRWDTQYF
>TRBJ2-3|.|.|TRBV4-1
TGCGCCAGCAGCCAAGTCGGCGGTACGGGTCTACGCACAGATACGCAGTATTTT
CASSQVGGTGLRTDTQYF
>TRBJ1-1|.|TRBD1|TRBV5-6
TGTGCCAGCAGCCGAGGACAGGGGCCCAACACTGAAGCTTTCTTT
CASSRGQGPNTEAFF
>TRBJ1-5|.|TRBD1|TRBV19
TGTGCCAGTAGTATGAGACAGGGGGCAAGCAATCAGCCCCAGCATTTT
CASSMRQGASNQPQHF
>TRBJ2-3|.|.|TRBV4-2
TGTGCCAGCAGCCAAGATGCCGGCCGCACGCAGTATTTT
CASSQDAGRTQYF
>TRBJ2-5|.|.|TRBV5-4
TGTGCCAGCAGCTTGCCGACGACGAGCCCCCAAGAGACCCAGTACTTC
CASSLPTTSPQETQYF
>TRBJ2-3|.|.|TRBV7-9
TGTGCCAGCAGCGCCATTCGCGTCCCCACAGATACGCAGTATTTT
CASSAIRVPTDTQYF
>TRBJ2-1|.|TRBD2|TRBV7-9
TGTGCCAGCAGACAGGGGCTAGCGGGGGACACCTTCTACAATGAGCAGTTCTTC
CASRQGLAGDTFYNEQFF
>TRBJ2-7|.|TRBD1|TRBV7-8
TGTGCCAGCAGTCTTACAGGGGGCACCTACGAGCAGTACTTC
CASSLTGGTYEQYF
>TRBJ2-7|.|.|TRBV19
TGTGCCAGTAGTATGGTCAGGGAGGTTGGCGAGCAGTACTTC
CASSMVREVGEQYF
>TRBJ2-1|.|.|TRBV5-1
TGCGCCAGCAGCCCTGGGGGCAGGACCTTATACAATGAGCAGTTCTTC
CASSPGGRTLYNEQFF
>TRBJ1-2|.|TRBD1|TRBV5-1
TGCGCCAGCAGCTTGAATAGCCCCGGACAGGCCTATGGCTACACCTTC
CASSLNSPGQAYGYTF
>TRBJ2-5|.|TRBD2|TRBV5-1
TGCGCCAGCAGCTTGGCGGGGGGGACCCAAGAGACCCAGTACTTC
CASSLAGGTQETQYF
>TRBJ2-5|.|TRBD2|TRBV2
TGTGCCAGCAGTGCCGCGAGCGGGGGGAGAGAGACCCAGTACTTC
CASSAASGGRETQYF
>TRBJ2-4|.|.|TRBV19
TGTGCCAGTAGTGACGGATTTGTAGCCAAAAACATTCAGTACTTC
CASSDGFVAKNIQYF
>TRBJ1-5|.|.|TRBV7-8
TGTGCCAGCAGCTTCCCGTTTGGGGCCCAGCATTTT
CASSFPFGAQHF
>TRBJ2-5|.|.|TRBV19
TGTGCCAGTAGTCTACACCGGGCCGCGGCAGGAGAGACCCAGTACTTC
CASSLHRAAAGETQYF
>TRBJ2-3|.|TRBD2|TRBV10-3
TGTGCCATCGGAATAGCGGGGGGGCAGGAGGATACGCAGTATTTT
CAIGIAGGQEDTQYF
>TRBJ1-2|.|TRBD1|TRBV7-8
TGTGCCAGCAGCCGAATACAGAGCGAGGGGGCGGATGGCTACACCTTC
CASSRIQSEGADGYTF
>TRBJ1-5|.|TRBD1|TRBV10-3
TGTGCCATCAGTGAGTCGGACAGGGGGTATAGTCAGCCCCAGCATTTT
CAISESDRGYSQPQHF
>TRBJ2-7|.|.|TRBV19
TGTGCCAGTAGTATCCAGGACAGTTCCTACGAGCAGTACTTC
CASSIQDSSYEQYF
>TRBJ1-2|.|.|TRBV10-3
TGTGCCCGCATCTTTCGGGCCCACTATGGCTACACCTTC
CARIFRAHYGYTF